This T cell receptor beta chain stems from a study of cytotoxic CD8 clonotypes in ibrutinib-treated CLL (dated by TCRdb to the early 2020s). A note on the overall study: The cohort had some eleven relapsed/refractory and 15 treatment-naive patients; fewer than 18 were IGHV unmutated. Cryopreserved peripheral blood mononuclear cells were collected at three points: before therapy, at response, and at either sustained remission or disease progression. Response samples were taken after a median of approximately 12 months on treatment, ranging from about 6 to 36 months. Of the roughly 90 people in the trial, 25 to 30 had longitudinal samples available. Partial responses were observed in roughly 25 patients and complete responses in 2; after a median follow-up of around 64 months, remission was maintained in approximately 14 patients and progression was observed in about twelve. Samples averaged 255,043 productive templates and 80,000 to 100,000 productive rearrangements. Every remission and progressive disease sample was obtained while ibrutinib was still being received by the patients.

For TCR beta library preparation, approximately 1.8 micrograms of genomic DNA was extracted from cryopreserved PBMCs. Longitudinal blood samples from CLL patients on ibrutinib monotherapy were analyzed using high-throughput TCR beta sequencing. The patients took part in an open-label, single-center phase 2 trial of ibrutinib monotherapy. General conclusions and limits of the study: Clonality increased at ibrutinib response, stayed stable in sustained remission, and fell back toward baseline at progression. Sampling times were not matched between patients in sustained remission and patients whose disease was progressing, and lymph node repertoires were not examined. At baseline, clonality was higher than in age-matched healthy donors and showed a strong correlation with circulating CD8+ T-cell counts. Public clonotypes were rare and either shrank or stayed stable during treatment, and the rise in clonality at ibrutinib response reflected expansion of private clonotypes.

V is cut by 2 bases and J by 8 bases, and the space between the germline ends is 21 bases. The CDR3 numbers 16 residues from cysteine through phenylalanine. The read is trimmed to its CDR3 DNA, 48 bases read in frame from base 1. According to the germline V gene, CDR1 reads LGHNA and CDR2 reads YNFKEQ. A MiSeq instrument was used for deep resolution sequencing, which targeted depths ranging from 1 in 1 million up to 1 in 200,000 T cells, with coverage averaging 10x for each clonotype. The immunoSEQ hsTCRB Kit was used to generate TCR beta libraries. As for the authors' bioinformatics: The data were analyzed with ImmunoSEQ Analyzer and ImmunoSEQ Data Assistant, and V, D and J gene assignments followed IMGT definitions. Clonality was computed as one minus normalized Shannon entropy of productive rearrangement frequencies, ranging from 0 to 1. Only overrepresented clonotypes making up at least 0.05% of the repertoire of each patient were included in the public clonotype analysis. About a dozen age-matched healthy donor repertoires from immuneACCESS were used as controls for clonality. The table was pulled from immuneACCESS by TCRdb, which kept in-frame rearrangements only. Such tables lose some clones; where checked, under half of the loss comes from unresolved V genes, and the rest has no known cause. V and J calls and clone size come straight from that table; D and trimming were deduced from the DNA. In this sample the table shows about 330,000 clones, roughly two thirds of which occur a single time. The ten largest clones represent roughly 6% of the sample.

Details on this clone: Which antigen it targets is not known. No clone much larger than this one lies a single base away; base qualities are absent.

The chain uses TRBV4-2 and TRBJ1-2; there is no confident call for the D gene. The specimen was PBMCs, collected after 36 months of ibrutinib treatment. This sequence was found in a human donor with chronic lymphocytic leukemia. Read as DNA, the sequence is TGTGCCAGCAGCCAATCCTGGGCGGATCTGGGCGCCGGCTACACCTTC. Translated, it reads CASSQSWADLGAGYTF.